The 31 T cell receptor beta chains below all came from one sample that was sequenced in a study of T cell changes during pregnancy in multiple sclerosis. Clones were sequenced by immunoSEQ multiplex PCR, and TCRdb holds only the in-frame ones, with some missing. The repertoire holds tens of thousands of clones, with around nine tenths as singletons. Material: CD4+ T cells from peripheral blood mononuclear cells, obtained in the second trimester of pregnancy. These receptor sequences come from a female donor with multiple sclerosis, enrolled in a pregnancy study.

CDR3: CASSYGSSYNSPLHF. CDR3 bases: TGTGCCAGCAGTTACGGGAGCTCCTATAATTCACCCCTCCACTTT. The V call is TRBV6-5, the J call TRBJ1-6; D gene uncertain. The germline V and J ends were trimmed by 2 bases and 0 bases, with 5 bases remaining between them. This CDR3 spans 15 amino acids. Germline assignment: CDR1 MNHEY and CDR2 SVGAGI.

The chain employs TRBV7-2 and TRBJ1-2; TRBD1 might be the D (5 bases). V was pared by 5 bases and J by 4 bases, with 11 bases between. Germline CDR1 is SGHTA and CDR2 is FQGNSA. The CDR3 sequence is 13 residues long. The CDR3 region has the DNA TGTGCCAGCAGCCCCGGGGGGACCTATGGCTACACCTTC. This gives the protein CASSPGGTYGYTF.

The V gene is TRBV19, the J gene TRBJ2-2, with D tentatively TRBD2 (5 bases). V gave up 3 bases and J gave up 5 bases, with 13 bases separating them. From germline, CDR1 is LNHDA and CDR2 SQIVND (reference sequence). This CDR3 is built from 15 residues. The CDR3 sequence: CASSIIVARTGELFF. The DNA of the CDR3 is TGTGCCAGTAGTATTATAGTAGCGAGGACCGGGGAGCTGTTTTTT.

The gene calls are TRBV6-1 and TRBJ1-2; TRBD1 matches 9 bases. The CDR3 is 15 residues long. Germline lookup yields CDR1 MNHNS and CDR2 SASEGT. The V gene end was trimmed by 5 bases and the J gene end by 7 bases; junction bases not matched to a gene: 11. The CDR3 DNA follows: TGTGCCAGCAGTCCCATACAGGGGGCGAGAAGTGGCTACACCTTC. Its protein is CASSPIQGARSGYTF.

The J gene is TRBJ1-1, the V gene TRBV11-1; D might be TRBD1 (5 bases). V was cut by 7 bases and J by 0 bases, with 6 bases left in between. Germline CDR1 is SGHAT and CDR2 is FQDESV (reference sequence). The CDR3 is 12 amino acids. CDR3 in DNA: TGTGCCAGCACAGGGATGAACACTGAAGCTTTCTTT. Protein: CASTGMNTEAFF.

The CDR3 spells CASSLQGQGYTF. The CDR3 DNA reads TGTGCCAGCAGTTTACAGGGGCAGGGCTACACCTTC. This chain links TRBV27 with TRBJ1-2; D perhaps matches TRBD1 (6 bases). The CDR3 has 12 amino acids. Trimming left V 2 bases short and J 8 bases short, with 9 bases between. Germline V CDR1 and CDR2: MNHEY, SMNVEV (reference sequence).

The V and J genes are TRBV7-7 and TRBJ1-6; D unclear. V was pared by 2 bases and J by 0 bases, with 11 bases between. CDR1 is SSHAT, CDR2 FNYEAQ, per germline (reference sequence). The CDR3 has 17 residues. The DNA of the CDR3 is TGTGCCAGCAGCTTACAGACTCCTAGCTCCTATAATTCACCCCTCCACTTT. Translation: CASSLQTPSSYNSPLHF.

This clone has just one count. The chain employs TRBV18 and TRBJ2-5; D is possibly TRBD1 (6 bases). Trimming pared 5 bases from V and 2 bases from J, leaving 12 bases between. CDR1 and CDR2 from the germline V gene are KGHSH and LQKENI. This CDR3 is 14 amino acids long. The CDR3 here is CASSSWTVQETQYF. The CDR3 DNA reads TGTGCCAGCTCATCGTGGACAGTACAAGAGACCCAGTACTTC.

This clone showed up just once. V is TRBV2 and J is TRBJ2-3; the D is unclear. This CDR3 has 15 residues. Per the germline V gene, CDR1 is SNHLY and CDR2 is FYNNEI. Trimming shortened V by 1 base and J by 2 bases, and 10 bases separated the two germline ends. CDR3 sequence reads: CASSEGQSHTDTQYF. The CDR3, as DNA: TGTGCCAGCAGTGAAGGTCAGTCACACACAGATACGCAGTATTTT.

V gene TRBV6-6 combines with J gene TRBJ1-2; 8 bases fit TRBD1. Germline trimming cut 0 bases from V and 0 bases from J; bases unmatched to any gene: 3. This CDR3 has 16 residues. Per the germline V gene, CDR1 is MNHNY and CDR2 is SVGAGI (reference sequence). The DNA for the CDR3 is TGTGCCAGCAGTTACTCACGGGGACAGGCTAACTATGGCTACACCTTC. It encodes CASSYSRGQANYGYTF.

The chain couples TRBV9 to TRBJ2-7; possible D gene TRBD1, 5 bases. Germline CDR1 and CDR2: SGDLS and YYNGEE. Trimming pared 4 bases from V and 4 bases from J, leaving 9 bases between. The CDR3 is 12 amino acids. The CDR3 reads CASSPRQYEQYF. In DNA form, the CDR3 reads TGTGCCAGCAGCCCCCGACAGTACGAGCAGTACTTC.

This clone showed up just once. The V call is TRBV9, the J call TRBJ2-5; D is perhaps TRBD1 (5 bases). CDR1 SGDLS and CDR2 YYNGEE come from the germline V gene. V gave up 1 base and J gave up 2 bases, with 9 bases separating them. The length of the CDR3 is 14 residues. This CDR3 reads CASSVRGGQETQYF. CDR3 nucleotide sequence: TGTGCCAGCAGCGTAAGGGGTGGACAAGAGACCCAGTACTTC.

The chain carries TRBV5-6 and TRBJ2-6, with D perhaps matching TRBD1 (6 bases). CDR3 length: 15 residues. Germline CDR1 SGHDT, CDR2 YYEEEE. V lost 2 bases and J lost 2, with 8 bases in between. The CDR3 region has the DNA TGTGCCAGCAGCTTCTGGGGGCCTGGGGCCAACGTCCTGACTTTC. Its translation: CASSFWGPGANVLTF.

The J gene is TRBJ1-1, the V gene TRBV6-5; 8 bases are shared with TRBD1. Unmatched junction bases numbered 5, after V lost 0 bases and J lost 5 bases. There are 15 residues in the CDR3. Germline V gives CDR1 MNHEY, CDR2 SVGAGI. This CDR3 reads CASSYSIQGGTEAFF. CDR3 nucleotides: TGTGCCAGCAGTTACTCGATACAGGGGGGTACTGAAGCTTTCTTT.

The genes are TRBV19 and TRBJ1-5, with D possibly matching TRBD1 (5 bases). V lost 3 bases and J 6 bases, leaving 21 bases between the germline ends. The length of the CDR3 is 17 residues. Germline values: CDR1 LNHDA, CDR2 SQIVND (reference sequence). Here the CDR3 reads CASSMGNPQGAFQPQHF. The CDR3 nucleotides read TGTGCCAGTAGTATGGGGAACCCACAAGGGGCCTTTCAGCCCCAGCATTTT.

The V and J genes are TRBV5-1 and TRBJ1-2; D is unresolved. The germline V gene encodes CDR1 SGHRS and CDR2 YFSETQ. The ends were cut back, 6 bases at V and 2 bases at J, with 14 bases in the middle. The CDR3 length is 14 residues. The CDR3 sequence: CASNRFGSNYGYTF. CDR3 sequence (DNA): TGCGCCAGCAATCGATTCGGTTCAAACTATGGCTACACCTTC.

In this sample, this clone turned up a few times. CDR3 nucleotide sequence: TGTGCCAGCAGTGAACAGGGGACTAGCAATCAGCCCCAGCATTTT. It specifies CASSEQGTSNQPQHF. V and J are TRBV2 and TRBJ1-5; maybe TRBD1 (6 bases). The CDR3 loop spans 15 amino acids. V was pared by 2 bases and J by 0 bases, with 8 bases between. Germline CDR1 reads SNHLY; CDR2 reads FYNNEI.

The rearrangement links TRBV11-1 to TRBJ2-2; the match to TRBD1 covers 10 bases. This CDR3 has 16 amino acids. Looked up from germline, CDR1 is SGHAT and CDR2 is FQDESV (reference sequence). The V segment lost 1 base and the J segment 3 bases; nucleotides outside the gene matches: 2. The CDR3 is CASSLGDRGYTGELFF. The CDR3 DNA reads TGTGCCAGCAGCTTAGGGGACAGGGGTTACACCGGGGAGCTGTTTTTT. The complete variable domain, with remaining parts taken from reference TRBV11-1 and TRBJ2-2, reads EAEVAQSPRYKITEKSQAVAFWCDPISGHATLYWYRQILGQGPELLVQFQDESVVDDSQLPKDRFSAERLKGVDSTLKIQPAELGDSAMYLCASSLGDRGYTGELFFGEGSRLTVL.

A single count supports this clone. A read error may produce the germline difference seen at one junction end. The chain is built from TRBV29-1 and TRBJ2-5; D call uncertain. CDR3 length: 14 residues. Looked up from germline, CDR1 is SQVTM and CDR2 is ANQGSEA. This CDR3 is CSAITASRQGTQYF. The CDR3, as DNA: TGCAGCGCTATAACGGCCAGCAGACAAGGGACCCAGTACTTC.

CDR3 loop: CASSLAGSGNEKLFF. CDR3 nucleotides: TGCGCCAGCAGCCTTGCGGGCTCGGGGAATGAAAAACTGTTTTTT. The chain has TRBV5-1 and TRBJ1-4; D not certain. The CDR3 runs 15 residues. Deletions cut 4 bases from V and 5 bases from J, with 15 bases between. The germline V gene has CDR1 SGHRS and CDR2 YFSETQ.

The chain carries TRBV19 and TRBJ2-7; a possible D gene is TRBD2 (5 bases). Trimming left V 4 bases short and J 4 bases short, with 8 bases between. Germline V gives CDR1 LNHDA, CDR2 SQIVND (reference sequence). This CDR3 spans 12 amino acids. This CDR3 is CASSRGGYEQYF. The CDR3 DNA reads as TGTGCCAGTAGTAGAGGCGGGTACGAGCAGTACTTC.

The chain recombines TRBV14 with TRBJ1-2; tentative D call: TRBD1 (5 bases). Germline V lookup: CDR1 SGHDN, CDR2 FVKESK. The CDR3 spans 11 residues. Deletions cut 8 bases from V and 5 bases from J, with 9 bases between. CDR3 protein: CASGRGYGYTF. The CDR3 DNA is TGTGCCAGCGGAAGGGGATATGGCTACACCTTC.

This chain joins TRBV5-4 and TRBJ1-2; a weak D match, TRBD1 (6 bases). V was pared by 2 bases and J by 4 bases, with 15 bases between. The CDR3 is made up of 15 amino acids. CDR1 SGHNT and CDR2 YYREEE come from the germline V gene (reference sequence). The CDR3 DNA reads TGTGCCAGCAGCTTCGAGACTGGACAGACCTATGGCTACACCTTC. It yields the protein CASSFETGQTYGYTF.

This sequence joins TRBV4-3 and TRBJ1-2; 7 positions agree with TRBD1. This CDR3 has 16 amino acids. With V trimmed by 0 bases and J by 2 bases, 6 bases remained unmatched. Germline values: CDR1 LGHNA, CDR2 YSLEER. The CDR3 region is CASSQELARGNYGYTF. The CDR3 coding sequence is TGCGCCAGCAGCCAAGAGTTGGCCAGGGGGAACTATGGCTACACCTTC.

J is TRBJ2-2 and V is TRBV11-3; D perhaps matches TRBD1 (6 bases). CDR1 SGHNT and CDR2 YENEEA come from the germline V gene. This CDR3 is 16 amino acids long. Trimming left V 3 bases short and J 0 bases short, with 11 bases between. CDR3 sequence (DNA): TGTGCCAGCAGCTTGGACAGAAGACCGAACACCGGGGAGCTGTTTTTT. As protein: CASSLDRRPNTGELFF. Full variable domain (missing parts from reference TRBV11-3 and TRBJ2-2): EAGVVQSPRYKIIEKKQPVAFWCNPISGHNTLYWYLQNLGQGPELLIRYENEEAVDDSQLPKDRFSAERLKGVDSTLKIQPAELGDSAVYLCASSLDRRPNTGELFFGEGSRLTVL.

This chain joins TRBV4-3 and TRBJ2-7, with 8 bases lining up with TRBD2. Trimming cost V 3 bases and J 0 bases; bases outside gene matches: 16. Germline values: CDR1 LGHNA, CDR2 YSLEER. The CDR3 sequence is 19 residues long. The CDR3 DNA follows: TGCGCCAGCAGCCATCGATCCGTTCGTCAGCGGGGGACCTCCTACGAGCAGTACTTC. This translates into CASSHRSVRQRGTSYEQYF.

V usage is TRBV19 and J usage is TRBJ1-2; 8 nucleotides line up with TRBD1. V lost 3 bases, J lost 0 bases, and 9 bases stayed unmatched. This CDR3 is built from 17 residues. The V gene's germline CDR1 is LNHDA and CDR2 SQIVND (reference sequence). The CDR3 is CASSIIGQGSANYGYTF. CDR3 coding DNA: TGTGCCAGTAGTATTATAGGACAGGGTTCGGCTAACTATGGCTACACCTTC.

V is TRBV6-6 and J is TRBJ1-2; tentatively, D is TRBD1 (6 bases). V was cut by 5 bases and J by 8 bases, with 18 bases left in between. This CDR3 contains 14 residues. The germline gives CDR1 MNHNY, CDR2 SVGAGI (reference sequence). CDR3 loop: CASSDGQTWRGYTF. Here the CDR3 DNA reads TGTGCCAGCAGTGACGGACAGACTTGGAGGGGCTACACCTTC.

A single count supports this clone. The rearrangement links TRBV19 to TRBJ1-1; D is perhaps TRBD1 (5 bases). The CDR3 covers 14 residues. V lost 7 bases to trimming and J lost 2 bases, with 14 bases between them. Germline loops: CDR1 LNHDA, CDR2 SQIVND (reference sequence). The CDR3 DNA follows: TGTGCCAGTACCCCGACAGCTACCAACACTGAAGCTTTCTTT. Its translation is CASTPTATNTEAFF.

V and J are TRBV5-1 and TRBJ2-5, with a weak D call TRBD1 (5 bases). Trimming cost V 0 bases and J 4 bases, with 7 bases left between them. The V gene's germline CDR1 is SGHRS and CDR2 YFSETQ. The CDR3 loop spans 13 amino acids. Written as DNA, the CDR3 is TGCGCCAGCAGCTTGGGTCAGGGAGAGACCCAGTACTTC. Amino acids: CASSLGQGETQYF. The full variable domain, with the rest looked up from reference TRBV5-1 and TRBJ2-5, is KAGVTQTPRYLIKTRGQQVTLSCSPISGHRSVSWYQQTPGQGLQFLFEYFSETQRNKGNFPGRFSGRQFSNSRSEMNVSTLELGDSALYLCASSLGQGETQYFGPGTRLLVL.

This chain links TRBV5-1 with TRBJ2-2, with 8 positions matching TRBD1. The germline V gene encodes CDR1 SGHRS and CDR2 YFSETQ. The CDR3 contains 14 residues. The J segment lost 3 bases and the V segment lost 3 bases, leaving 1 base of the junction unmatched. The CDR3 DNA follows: TGCGCCAGCAGCTCGGGACAGGACACCGGGGAGCTGTTTTTT. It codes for CASSSGQDTGELFF.